The count of the clone carrying this T cell receptor (beta chain) is one. This specimen comes from a study of blood T cell repertoires in COVID-19. For the study at large: Samples taken during acute and convalescent COVID-19 were collected in the United States, Italy and Spain. T cells, B-cell-depleted T cells, or PBMCs supplied cDNA or gDNA.

As handled by the study authors: Reference gene primer amplification gave estimated nucleated cell counts. Sequencing was performed with immunoSEQ multiplex PCR; in TCRdb, only in-frame clones are kept and a portion is missing. V and J calls plus clone size are reproduced from that table; the DNA served to infer D and trimming. Among 63,000 or so clones listed, nearly 90% were seen once. Specimen: peripheral blood. The receptor comes from a man in his fifties or sixties with acute or convalescent COVID-19.

DNA for the CDR3: TGTGCCAGCAGTGACTCGGGGACTAGCACAGATACGCAGTATTTT. Translating gives CASSDSGTSTDTQYF. The V and J genes are TRBV6-4 and TRBJ2-3, with D maybe TRBD2 (6 bases). The CDR3 is made up of 15 amino acids. V was clipped by 0 bases and J by 0 bases, with 7 bases between them. The germline gives CDR1 MRHNA, CDR2 SNTAGT.